One and the same sample provided the 10 T cell receptor beta chains below, sequenced in a study of cytomegalovirus exposure and HLA in healthy donors. 13 Jbeta primers and 60 Vbeta primers were used for the PCR. TCRdb's table, derived via immunoSEQ multiplex PCR, lists solely in-frame clones and lacks some. The sample data list just under 90,000 clones. Material: PBMCs. The receptors here all came from a girl aged 10 to 17 in good health and CMV-seropositive.

This rearrangement joins TRBV7-2 to TRBJ2-5, with 12 bases fitting TRBD2. This CDR3 is 15 amino acids long. Losses at the gene ends were 5 bases for V and 5 bases for J; bases not matched to a gene: 6. Germline values: CDR1 SGHTA, CDR2 FQGNSA. CDR3 nucleotide sequence: TGTGCCAGCAGCGCTACTAGCGGGGGGTTCGAGACCCAGTACTTC. As protein: CASSATSGGFETQYF.

About this clone itself: The junction departs from the called germline gene at one end, perhaps through a read error. The chain links TRBV6-8 to TRBJ2-4; 8 bases line up with TRBD1. The CDR3 sequence is 17 residues long. In germline, CDR1 is MNHGY, CDR2 SAAAGT. CDR3 nucleotides: TGTACCAGCAGTTACGGACGCCAAACAGGGGGAGAAGGCATTCAGTACTTC. It specifies CTSSYGRQTGGEGIQYF.

The chain combines TRBV14 with TRBJ1-6; 8 positions match TRBD1. Unmatched junction bases numbered 5, after V lost 3 bases and J lost 10 bases. CDR1 is SGHDN, CDR2 FVKESK, per germline. The CDR3 has 14 residues. The CDR3 reads CASSQATGESPLHF. In DNA form, the CDR3 reads TGTGCCAGCAGCCAGGCGACAGGGGAGTCACCCCTCCACTTT. The variable domain in full, with the rest retrieved from reference TRBV14 and TRBJ1-6, is EAGVTQFPSHSVIEKGQTVTLRCDPISGHDNLYWYRRVMGKEIKFLLHFVKESKQDESGMPNNRFLAERTGGTYSTLKVQPAELEDSGVYFCASSQATGESPLHFGNGTRLTVT.

The V call is TRBV6-5, the J call TRBJ1-6; possibly TRBD1 for D (6 bases). The germline V gene encodes CDR1 MNHEY and CDR2 SVGAGI. CDR3 size: 14 residues. With 6 bases removed from V and 8 bases from J, the gap between germline ends came to 14 bases. The DNA for the CDR3 is TGTGCCAGCAGGCGGACAGAAGTGGATTCACCCCTCCACTTT. Protein sequence: CASRRTEVDSPLHF.

As regards this clone: The same CDR3 can be traced to other DNA sequences in this sample. The chain joins TRBV28 to TRBJ1-5; 10 bases map to TRBD1. Germline CDR1 is MDHEN and CDR2 is SYDVKM. V lost 2 bases to trimming and J lost 7 bases; unmatched junction nucleotides: 2. The CDR3 spans 14 residues. The CDR3: CASSLGQGGQPQHF. The CDR3, as DNA: TGTGCCAGCAGTTTAGGACAGGGGGGGCAGCCCCAGCATTTT.

The J gene is TRBJ1-1, the V gene TRBV5-4; 7 bases are a match to TRBD1. The V segment lost 0 bases and the J segment 4 bases; nucleotides outside the gene matches: 9. From germline, CDR1 is SGHNT and CDR2 YYREEE (reference sequence). The CDR3 runs 16 residues. In nucleotides, the CDR3 is TGTGCCAGCAGCTTGGACCCCACAGGGGTAGGCACTGAAGCTTTCTTT. It is translated as CASSLDPTGVGTEAFF.

This chain joins TRBV6-5 and TRBJ1-5; 11 bases fit TRBD1. V lost 5 bases and J lost 7; bases outside the gene matches: 7. The germline V gene encodes CDR1 MNHEY and CDR2 SVGAGI. The CDR3 length is 15 residues. The CDR3 sequence: CASSRTGGAEQPQHF. The CDR3 region has the DNA TGTGCCAGCAGTCGGACAGGGGGCGCAGAGCAGCCCCAGCATTTT.

The chain carries TRBV7-3 and TRBJ2-3; the match to TRBD2 covers 7 bases. The J segment lost 4 bases and the V segment lost 1 base, leaving 5 bases of the junction unmatched. The CDR3 runs to 15 residues. Looked up from germline, CDR1 is SGHTA and CDR2 is FQGTGA. CDR3 region: CASSLMISGPDTQYF. The CDR3 DNA sequence: TGTGCCAGCAGCTTAATGATTAGCGGGCCAGATACGCAGTATTTT.

The V call is TRBV2, the J call TRBJ1-4; 10 bases are a match to TRBD1. Germline lookup yields CDR1 SNHLY and CDR2 FYNNEI. This CDR3 is built from 14 residues. V shed 4 bases, J shed 7 bases, and the junction held 3 bases outside the gene matches. CDR3 coding DNA: TGTGCCAGCAGTGCCGGGACAGGGGTTGAAAAACTGTTTTTT. Translated, it gives CASSAGTGVEKLFF.

The J gene is TRBJ2-7, the V gene TRBV9; 7 bases fit TRBD1. CDR1 SGDLS and CDR2 YYNGEE come from the germline V gene. The CDR3 totals 14 residues. With 3 bases clipped from V and 2 bases from J, the junction kept 5 bases outside the gene matches. The CDR3 nucleotides read TGTGCCAGCAGCGAGCTAGGGGGCGCCTACGAGCAGTACTTC. Translated, it gives CASSELGGAYEQYF.